What follows are 22 T cell receptor beta chains derived from one specimen sequenced in a study of blood T cell repertoires in COVID-19. Generated by immunoSEQ multiplex PCR, the TCRdb table keeps only in-frame clones and is missing some. Of approximately 170,000 clones in the sample, just under 85% were seen once. The sequencing sample was made of peripheral blood. The receptors shown here come from a middle-aged man who had recovered from COVID-19.

As DNA, the CDR3 is TGTGCCAGCAGTTACGGGGGCTCGAGTGAACCCCAGCATTTT. Its translation is CASSYGGSSEPQHF. The J gene is TRBJ1-5, the V gene TRBV6-6, with D possibly being TRBD1 (6 bases). V lost 2 bases to trimming and J lost 10 bases, with 15 bases between them. The germline V gene encodes CDR1 MNHNY and CDR2 SVGAGI (reference sequence). This CDR3 spans 14 amino acids.

V and J are TRBV7-8 and TRBJ2-3; 9 bases agree with TRBD2. V was pared by 2 bases and J by 2 bases, with 5 bases of the junction left unmatched. Looked up from germline, CDR1 is SGHVS and CDR2 is FQNEAQ. The CDR3 covers 16 residues. CDR3 nucleotides: TGTGCCAGCAGCTTAACCGGACTAGCGCCCACAGATACGCAGTATTTT. Protein: CASSLTGLAPTDTQYF.

CDR3 residues: CASSILSSGREETQYF. Written as DNA, the CDR3 is TGTGCCAGCAGCATTTTATCTAGCGGGAGGGAAGAGACCCAGTACTTC. This chain links TRBV7-8 with TRBJ2-5, with 12 bases that match TRBD2. After removal of 5 bases from V and 3 bases from J, the junction contained 7 bases not matched to a gene. Germline lookup yields CDR1 SGHVS and CDR2 FQNEAQ. The CDR3 is 16 residues long.

This rearrangement joins TRBV13 to TRBJ2-3; 9 nucleotides line up with TRBD2. Germline CDR1 is PRHDT and CDR2 is FYEKMQ (reference sequence). Trimming removed 4 bases from V and 4 bases from J; junction bases left unmatched: 12. The CDR3 totals 17 residues. In DNA form, the CDR3 reads TGTGCCAGCAGCTACCGGACTAGCGAGAGATTCGCAGATACGCAGTATTTT. Translating gives CASSYRTSERFADTQYF.

V and J are TRBV7-2 and TRBJ2-7; D ambiguous. Germline-derived CDR1 and CDR2 are SGHTA and FQGNSA. This CDR3 region has 13 residues. V lost 5 bases to trimming and J lost 4 bases, with 12 bases between them. CDR3 nucleotides: TGTGCCAGCAGCCTCCTCCCGCGATACGAGCAGTACTTC. Translation: CASSLLPRYEQYF.

The CDR3 DNA reads as TGTGCCAGCAGCCGAGGGAGCGGTAACTATGGCTACACCTTC. It codes for CASSRGSGNYGYTF. The rearrangement joins TRBV6-4 to TRBJ1-2, with D hard to call. The CDR3 consists of 14 residues. V was pared by 6 bases and J by 1 base, with 12 bases between. CDR1 and CDR2 from the germline V gene are MRHNA and SNTAGT.

The V call is TRBV2, the J call TRBJ2-3; weak D call: TRBD1 (7 bases). The CDR3 loop spans 14 amino acids. With 8 bases removed from V and 1 base from J, the gap between germline ends came to 13 bases. Germline CDR1 and CDR2: SNHLY and FYNNEI. CDR3 DNA: TGTGCCAGCGGCAGGGGGGCCGGCACAGATACGCAGTATTTT. This translates into CASGRGAGTDTQYF.

This clone was detected only a few times. V gene TRBV24-1 combines with J gene TRBJ2-3, with a possible D match to TRBD2 (5 bases). Germline V gene sequence: CDR1 KGHDR, CDR2 SFDVKD. The CDR3 loop spans 14 amino acids. The V end lost 4 bases, the J end lost 6 bases, and 13 bases lay between the germline ends. The CDR3: CATSDPSGGDTQYF. CDR3 bases: TGTGCCACCAGTGACCCGAGTGGCGGGGATACGCAGTATTTT.

The chain has TRBV6-5 and TRBJ2-1, with D possibly being TRBD2 (5 bases). Germline V gene lookup returns CDR1 MNHEY and CDR2 SVGAGI. V was pared by 7 bases and J by 4 bases, with 11 bases between. CDR3 length equals 13 residues. The chain's CDR3 is CASTSGLYNEQFF. The CDR3 nucleotides are TGTGCCAGCACAAGCGGTCTTTACAATGAGCAGTTCTTC.

The chain is built from TRBV9 and TRBJ2-3, with 8 bases matching TRBD2. This CDR3 contains 16 residues. V shed 4 bases and J 3 bases; nucleotides not matched to a gene: 10. Germline V gene lookup returns CDR1 SGDLS and CDR2 YYNGEE. The CDR3 reads CASSPLAGKGTDTQYF. CDR3 sequence (DNA): TGTGCCAGCAGCCCCTTAGCGGGGAAAGGGACAGATACGCAGTATTTT. The full variable domain, in which reference TRBV9 and TRBJ2-3 provide the parts outside the CDR3, is DSGVTQTPKHLITATGQRVTLRCSPRSGDLSVYWYQQSLDQGLQFLIQYYNGEERAKGNILERFSAQQFPDLHSELNLSSLELGDSALYFCASSPLAGKGTDTQYFGPGTRLTVL.

The chain combines TRBV18 with TRBJ2-3; unclear D gene. The length of the CDR3 is 11 residues. CDR1 is KGHSH, CDR2 LQKENI, per germline. With 5 bases removed from V and 2 bases from J, the gap between germline ends came to 2 bases. In DNA, the CDR3 is TGTGCCAGCTCATACACAGATACGCAGTATTTT. Amino acids: CASSYTDTQYF.

V is TRBV27 and J is TRBJ2-2, with 7 bases identical to TRBD2. The germline V gene has CDR1 MNHEY and CDR2 SMNVEV (reference sequence). The CDR3 contains 16 residues. Trimming cost V 8 bases and J 4 bases; bases outside gene matches: 13. The chain's CDR3 is CASCMSGRGSTGELFF. The CDR3 coding sequence is TGTGCCAGCTGCATGAGCGGGCGGGGGTCCACCGGGGAGCTGTTTTTT.

V and J are TRBV7-8 and TRBJ2-3, with 9 bases that match TRBD2. V shed 5 bases, J shed 2 bases, and the junction held 11 bases outside the gene matches. CDR1 and CDR2 (germline): SGHVS, FQNEAQ. The CDR3 contains 17 residues. The CDR3 DNA reads as TGTGCCAGCAGCATTTCCCGGCTAGCGGGACTCACAGATACGCAGTATTTT. Encoded protein: CASSISRLAGLTDTQYF.

The chain employs TRBV20-1 and TRBJ2-3; weak D call: TRBD2 (5 bases). Germline V CDR1 and CDR2: DFQATT, SNEGSKA (reference sequence). The CDR3 covers 14 residues. The V gene lost 3 bases and the J gene lost 5 bases, with 15 bases spanning the gap. The CDR3 is CSASWGDPEDTQYF. CDR3 DNA: TGCAGTGCTAGTTGGGGAGACCCAGAAGATACGCAGTATTTT.

This clone was seen a handful of times. The chain is built from TRBV6-2 or TRBV6-3 and TRBJ1-6, with 9 bases fitting TRBD1. CDR1 and CDR2 (germline): MNHEY, SVGEGT. The CDR3 has 15 amino acids. V lost 0 bases to trimming and J lost 10 bases; unmatched junction nucleotides: 4. The CDR3 protein is CASSYSSDRGSPLHF. CDR3 DNA sequence: TGTGCCAGCAGTTACTCGTCGGACAGGGGATCACCCCTCCACTTT.

V and J are TRBV10-2 and TRBJ2-7; the D gene is possibly TRBD1 (6 bases). The CDR3 covers 12 residues. The V and J ends lost 2 bases and 7 bases respectively, with 9 bases between them. Germline lookup yields CDR1 WSHSY and CDR2 SAAADI. CDR3: CASSETGREQYF. Here the CDR3 DNA reads TGCGCCAGCAGTGAGACAGGGCGGGAGCAGTACTTC.

This clone was detected only a few times. This chain connects TRBV5-6 to TRBJ1-4; D not certain. Trimming removed 1 base from V and 5 bases from J, with 6 bases in between. Germline values: CDR1 SGHDT, CDR2 YYEEEE. The CDR3 sequence is 13 residues long. The CDR3 region is CASSLLRNEKLFF. The DNA for the CDR3 is TGTGCCAGCAGCTTGCTCCGGAATGAAAAACTGTTTTTT.

This chain links TRBV29-1 with TRBJ2-3, with a possible D match to TRBD1 (6 bases). This CDR3 region has 12 residues. The V end was cut by 5 bases, the J end by 4 bases, with 10 bases between. CDR1 is SQVTM, CDR2 ANQGSEA, per germline. The CDR3 DNA reads as TGCAGCGTTAGTGAGGGGGCAGATACGCAGTATTTT. Translating gives CSVSEGADTQYF.

This chain links TRBV15 with TRBJ2-7; D perhaps matches TRBD1 (6 bases). The CDR3 runs 14 residues. From germline, CDR1 is LNHNV and CDR2 YYDKDF (reference sequence). V gave up 5 bases and J gave up 4 bases, with 15 bases separating them. Here the CDR3 reads CATSLGHRNYEQYF. For the CDR3, the DNA is TGTGCCACCAGCCTGGGACACCGAAATTACGAGCAGTACTTC.

In nucleotides, the CDR3 is TGTGCCTGGAGTGTAATTGGGACAAGGGAGACCCAGTACTTC. Amino acids: CAWSVIGTRETQYF. The chain employs TRBV30 and TRBJ2-5; perhaps TRBD1 as D (6 bases). Germline CDR1 and CDR2: GTSNPN and SVGIG (reference sequence). Trimming stripped 0 bases from V and 5 bases from J, with 13 bases between. This CDR3 is 14 amino acids long.

This chain joins TRBV27 and TRBJ1-6, with TRBD1 as a possible D gene (6 bases). The CDR3 consists of 15 residues. Germline V gene lookup returns CDR1 MNHEY and CDR2 SMNVEV (reference sequence). Trimming pared 7 bases from V and 2 bases from J, leaving 12 bases between. CDR3 nucleotide sequence: TGTGCCAGCACCTCCCGACAGGCCTATAATTCACCCCTCCACTTT. It is translated as CASTSRQAYNSPLHF.

This chain joins TRBV19 and TRBJ1-5; D call uncertain. Trimming removed 4 bases at V and 5 bases at J, with 15 bases between. The germline gives CDR1 LNHDA, CDR2 SQIVND (reference sequence). The CDR3 sequence is 15 residues long. For the CDR3, the DNA is TGTGCCAGTAGTAGAGGACTCAGGACGGATCAGCCCCAGCATTTT. The encoded protein is CASSRGLRTDQPQHF.